What follows are 5 T cell receptor beta chains derived from one specimen sequenced in a study of shared clonotypes between healthy human individuals. Sequencing used immunoSEQ multiplex PCR; TCRdb keeps in-frame clones, though not all of them. Among 2,100,000 or so clones, almost 96% were seen once, and the ten largest hold approximately 0.13%. The sequenced material came from naive CD4+ T cells sorted from blood. As for subset: CD45RA+ positively selected. The receptor source for this set is a man between 18 and 35 years old in good health.

V usage is TRBV30 and J usage is TRBJ1-3; D call uncertain. The CDR3 spans 13 residues. V dropped 4 bases and J dropped 4 bases, with 11 bases sitting between them. The germline CDR1 and CDR2 sequences are GTSNPN and SVGIG (reference sequence). Here the CDR3 reads CAWNGKRGNTIYF. For the CDR3, the DNA is TGTGCCTGGAATGGAAAGCGAGGAAACACCATATATTTT.

J is TRBJ2-3 and V is TRBV30; D possibly matches TRBD1 or TRBD2 (6 bases each). The CDR3 covers 14 residues. With 4 bases removed from V and 8 bases from J, the gap between germline ends came to 19 bases. CDR1 is GTSNPN and CDR2 is SVGIG in the germline V gene (reference sequence). CDR3: CAWTRTDGGGTQYF. The DNA for the CDR3 is TGTGCCTGGACAAGAACGGACGGGGGCGGTACGCAGTATTTT. Together with reference TRBV30 and TRBJ2-3, the CDR3 gives the full variable domain: SQTIHQWPATLVQPVGSPLSLECTVEGTSNPNLYWYRQAAGRGLQLLFYSVGIGQISSEVPQNLSASRPQDRQFILSSKKLLLSDSGFYLCAWTRTDGGGTQYFGPGTRLTVL.

The chain joins TRBV2 to TRBJ1-4; 8 bases agree with TRBD1. Germline V lookup: CDR1 SNHLY, CDR2 FYNNEI. V dropped 5 bases and J dropped 7; count of bases not matched to a gene: 6. This CDR3 is built from 14 residues. CDR3 amino acids: CASSQDRVIEKLFF. The CDR3 DNA is TGTGCCAGCAGTCAGGACAGGGTGATTGAAAAACTGTTTTTT.

The rearrangement joins TRBV5-4 to TRBJ2-7; 11 bases align to TRBD1. Germline V lookup: CDR1 SGHNT, CDR2 YYREEE (reference sequence). The J segment lost 1 base and the V segment lost 4 bases, leaving 4 bases of the junction unmatched. The CDR3 extends over 15 amino acids. The CDR3 loop reads CASSRGTGGSYEQYF. In DNA, the CDR3 is TGTGCCAGCAGCCGTGGGACAGGGGGGTCCTACGAGCAGTACTTC.

The chain employs TRBV28 and TRBJ2-7; D is possibly TRBD1 (5 bases). This CDR3 comprises 14 residues. Germline V CDR1 and CDR2: MDHEN, SYDVKM. With 7 bases removed from V and 0 bases from J, the gap between germline ends came to 13 bases. Here the CDR3 reads CASNTDRASYEQYF. CDR3 bases: TGTGCCAGCAACACCGACAGAGCCTCCTACGAGCAGTACTTC.